Listed below are T cell receptor beta chains from one sample, sequenced in a study of T cell responses to AZD1222 COVID-19 vaccine. TCRdb keeps only in-frame clones here, not all; method: immunoSEQ multiplex PCR. Among 150,000 to 200,000 clones listed, roughly 92% were seen once. Sequencing was performed on peripheral blood, taken 28 days after the second AZD1222 dose. Every receptor here comes from an adult who received the AZD1222 COVID-19 vaccine. Both conserved end residues are part of each CDR3. Fields, in order: V gene, clone size, D gene, CDR3 length, J gene, CDR3 protein. A D gene is named only where the DNA matches it firmly. A clone size is listed for some rows: how often the clone was seen (once, few, many), or a class if it is expanded.

>TRBV9|NA|TRBD1|14|TRBJ1-4
CASSYGTGNEKLFF
>TRBV2|NA|TRBD1|14|TRBJ2-4
CASSVQGARSIQYF
>TRBV28|NA|NA|13|TRBJ1-1
CASSVGGFPEAFF
>TRBV5-5|once|NA|13|TRBJ2-1
CASSLATSYEQFF
>TRBV14|NA|NA|14|TRBJ1-1
CASSHRGRQAEAFF
>TRBV7-9|few|NA|13|TRBJ2-1
CASSKFLDNEQFF
>TRBV14|many|TRBD2|17|TRBJ2-5
CASSQDWPTSAQETQYF
>TRBV27|NA|TRBD2|20|TRBJ2-3
CASSPGWSGGGIRNTDTQYF
>TRBV2|NA|NA|13|TRBJ2-3
CASNLAITDTQYF
>TRBV19|once|NA|11|TRBJ2-7
CASRGSYEQYF
>TRBV6-5|NA|TRBD2|15|TRBJ2-1
CASSFLAGGGNEQFF
>TRBV11-2|once|NA|16|TRBJ2-7
CASSPSRHRTDYEQYF
>TRBV12-2|NA|NA|15|TRBJ1-2
CASRFGKTAKYGYTF
>TRBV6-6|NA|NA|12|TRBJ2-7
CASTFTPYEQYF
>TRBV7-2|NA|NA|13|TRBJ1-2
CASSLVASYGYTF
>TRBV28|NA|NA|15|TRBJ1-1
CASSPQGSGSTEAFF
>TRBV5-6|NA|NA|15|TRBJ2-5
CASSFRTPGQETQYF
>TRBV6-5|NA|NA|13|TRBJ1-1
CASSTLQMTEAFF
>TRBV6-5|NA|TRBD1|13|TRBJ2-1
CASSWTGMNEQFF
>TRBV12-3/TRBV12-4|NA|TRBD1|12|TRBJ1-2
CASSLHNRGFTF
>TRBV24-1|NA|NA|16|TRBJ2-3
CATSDLDSLDTDTQYF
>TRBV4-1|NA|TRBD1|16|TRBJ1-2
CASSPQLTGGYYGYTF
>TRBV4-1|NA|TRBD1|13|TRBJ1-1
CASSHAGGTEAFF
>TRBV5-1|NA|TRBD2|17|TRBJ2-5
CASSLAPVAGGLETQYF
>TRBV18|NA|NA|14|TRBJ1-4
CASSPWDGNEKLFF
>TRBV9|NA|TRBD2|16|TRBJ2-2
CASRGLAGGLTGELFF
>TRBV11-2|NA|TRBD1|17|TRBJ1-1
CASSQYVRQGGYTEAFF
>TRBV4-1|NA|NA|14|TRBJ1-1
CASSPRTERTEAFF
>TRBV25-1|NA|TRBD1|14|TRBJ1-2
CASSGVTGNYGYTF
>TRBV7-3|NA|NA|13|TRBJ1-3
CASSLRKGGTIYF
>TRBV21-1|few|NA|15|TRBJ1-5
CASSKAGYSNQPQHF
>TRBV18|NA|NA|13|TRBJ2-3
CASSPRGADTQYF
>TRBV24-1|once|NA|13|TRBJ1-2
CAISRGGPYGYTF
>TRBV4-3|NA|NA|14|TRBJ1-4
CASSQRDRNEKLFF
>TRBV6-2/TRBV6-3|NA|NA|13|TRBJ1-5
CASSYQGVQPQHF
>TRBV7-6|once|NA|18|TRBJ1-4
CASSLVAAQGSTNEKLFF
>TRBV5-1|NA|NA|16|TRBJ2-1
CASSWVGASSYNEQFF
>TRBV6-6|NA|NA|14|TRBJ1-6
CASSSAAEGSPLHF
>TRBV24-1|once|TRBD1|13|TRBJ2-2
CATQGVNTGELFF
>TRBV5-4|once|NA|16|TRBJ2-1
CASSLGLPGSYNEQFF
>TRBV5-4|NA|TRBD2|15|TRBJ2-1
CASSRSGSPYNEQFF
>TRBV4-3|NA|TRBD1|13|TRBJ1-2
CASRAGTGYGYTF
>TRBV7-9|NA|NA|15|TRBJ1-3
CASSPRGSEGNTIYF
>TRBV3-1/TRBV3-2|NA|NA|13|TRBJ2-5
CASSQDWQETQYF
>TRBV19|NA|NA|14|TRBJ1-1
CASSLRGPGTEAFF
>TRBV21-1|NA|NA|15|TRBJ2-3
CASSRRDRGQDTQYF
>TRBV10-3|NA|TRBD1|15|TRBJ1-6
CAISAMTGVNSPLHF
>TRBV15|NA|TRBD1|15|TRBJ1-2
CATSKDRGKDYGYTF
>TRBV15|few|NA|16|TRBJ2-3
CATSRDLPGSTDTQYF
>TRBV9|once|TRBD1|16|TRBJ1-1
CASSVGGDRGNTEAFF
>TRBV6-5|NA|NA|15|TRBJ1-2
CATLNLQGTLSGYTF
>TRBV6-2/TRBV6-3|NA|NA|11|TRBJ1-2
CASSYFSAHTF
>TRBV5-1|NA|NA|14|TRBJ2-5
CASSPGLRQETQYF
>TRBV3-1/TRBV3-2|NA|NA|15|TRBJ2-2
CASSQAGVGGGELFF
>TRBV23-1|NA|NA|19|TRBJ2-7
CASTSGPTTSSTPLYEQYF
>TRBV4-3|NA|TRBD2|18|TRBJ2-5
CASSQAPLAGGLRETQYF
>TRBV18|once|TRBD2|17|TRBJ2-1
CASSPYQTSGSLSVQFF
>TRBV5-1|NA|NA|16|TRBJ1-2
CASSSRGGGGIGGYTF
>TRBV9|NA|NA|13|TRBJ1-1
CASSFAGRTEAFF
>TRBV19|NA|NA|11|TRBJ2-7
CASQGYYEQYF